The 22 T cell receptor beta chains in this list originate from one sample, sequenced in a study of cytomegalovirus exposure and HLA in healthy donors. The PCR used 60 Vbeta and 13 Jbeta primers. Profiled with immunoSEQ multiplex PCR; TCRdb holds only in-frame clones, not every one. The profile shows about 57,000 clones, approximately 80% of them singletons. Input material: PBMCs. These receptors all come from a man aged 25-45 years in good health and CMV-seronegative.

The sample holds a few counts of this clone. In DNA form, the CDR3 reads TGTGCCAGCAGCTTTGGCCGGGGGGGGATCTACAATGAGCAGTTCTTC. Protein sequence: CASSFGRGGIYNEQFF. The genes are TRBV7-2 and TRBJ2-1, with TRBD2 identical over 8 bases. Germline values: CDR1 SGHTA, CDR2 FQGNSA. The CDR3 length is 16 residues. The J segment lost 3 bases and the V segment lost 3 bases, leaving 7 bases of the junction unmatched.

The genes are TRBV5-1 and TRBJ2-1; TRBD1 matches 10 bases. CDR1 is SGHRS, CDR2 YFSETQ, per germline. This CDR3 comprises 14 residues. V gave up 1 base and J gave up 7 bases; unmatched junction bases: 2. The CDR3 DNA is TGCGCCAGCAGCTTGTGGACAGGGGGGAATGAGCAGTTCTTC. It is translated as CASSLWTGGNEQFF.

The chain links TRBV11-3 to TRBJ2-3; TRBD1 aligns across 9 bases. Trimming took 4 bases from V and 6 from J; bases not matched to a gene: 8. Germline V gives CDR1 SGHNT, CDR2 YENEEA. The CDR3 is 15 amino acids. Written as DNA, the CDR3 is TGTGCCAGCAGCTACGCCGGGACAGGGACCGATACGCAGTATTTT. Translated, it gives CASSYAGTGTDTQYF.

CDR3 sequence reads: CAWSVSGLAGNSPLHF. CDR3 nucleotide sequence: TGTGCCTGGAGTGTATCCGGGCTCGCGGGCAATTCACCCCTCCACTTT. V is TRBV30 and J is TRBJ1-6; D gene uncertain. V lost 0 bases and J 7 bases, leaving 16 bases between the germline ends. Germline CDR1 is GTSNPN and CDR2 is SVGIG (reference sequence). CDR3 size: 16 residues.

This clone turned up a few times. The chain's CDR3 is CASSFEGTLFSNQPQHF. In DNA, the CDR3 is TGTGCCAGCAGTTTTGAAGGGACACTATTTAGCAATCAGCCCCAGCATTTT. The chain couples TRBV28 to TRBJ1-5, with D tentatively TRBD1 (6 bases). The V gene lost 3 bases and the J gene lost 0 bases, with 15 bases spanning the gap. Germline V gene lookup returns CDR1 MDHEN and CDR2 SYDVKM. The CDR3 consists of 17 residues.

This clone has a single count. The chain couples TRBV5-4 to TRBJ2-2; D possibly corresponds to TRBD2 (6 bases). The CDR3 spans 15 residues. Trimming took 3 bases from V and 2 from J, leaving 11 bases between them. CDR1 and CDR2 from the germline V gene are SGHNT and YYREEE (reference sequence). CDR3 DNA: TGTGCCAGCAGCTCTGCGGGACCCAACACCGGGGAGCTGTTTTTT. It codes for CASSSAGPNTGELFF.

This chain connects TRBV2 to TRBJ2-1, with TRBD2 matching 13 bases. The CDR3 length is 16 residues. With 8 bases clipped from V and 0 bases from J, the junction kept 4 bases outside the gene matches. The germline V gene encodes CDR1 SNHLY and CDR2 FYNNEI. Here the CDR3 DNA reads TGTGCCAGCCGACGACTAGCGGGAGGCTCCTACAATGAGCAGTTCTTC. Translated: CASRRLAGGSYNEQFF. The whole variable domain, filled in from reference TRBV2 and TRBJ2-1, reads EPEVTQTPSHQVTQMGQEVILRCVPISNHLYFYWYRQILGQKVEFLVSFYNNEISEKSEIFDDQFSVERPDGSNFTLKIRSTKLEDSAMYFCASRRLAGGSYNEQFFGPGTRLTVL.

DNA of the CDR3: TGTGCCAGCAGCCCCGGTGGGAGGTCCTACGAGCAGTACTTC. Residues: CASSPGGRSYEQYF. This chain joins TRBV5-4 and TRBJ2-7, with D possibly TRBD2 on 6 matching bases. Trimming removed 4 bases from V and 1 base from J, with 12 bases in between. The CDR3 sequence is 14 residues long. The germline CDR1 and CDR2 sequences are SGHNT and YYREEE (reference sequence).

The CDR3 loop reads CASSYSGSEAFF. The CDR3 DNA follows: TGTGCCAGCAGTTATTCAGGATCTGAAGCTTTCTTT. The V gene is TRBV6-6, the J gene TRBJ1-1; D remains ambiguous. The ends were cut back, 3 bases at V and 6 bases at J, with 8 bases in the middle. The CDR3 has 12 amino acids. Germline V gene data show CDR1 as MNHNY and CDR2 as SVGAGI (reference sequence).

The rearrangement uses TRBV6-5 and TRBJ1-1; TRBD1 agrees at 7 bases. V trimming: 2 bases; J trimming: 4 bases; junction bases outside the gene matches: 4. Germline CDR1 is MNHEY and CDR2 is SVGAGI. The CDR3 loop spans 14 amino acids. The DNA for the CDR3 is TGTGCCAGCAGTTACGCGACAGGGCTCACTGAAGCTTTCTTT. Its translation: CASSYATGLTEAFF.

The chain employs TRBV15 and TRBJ1-5; 8 nucleotides match TRBD1. Looked up from germline, CDR1 is LNHNV and CDR2 is YYDKDF (reference sequence). The CDR3 spans 15 residues. V trimming: 5 bases; J trimming: 7 bases; junction bases outside the gene matches: 10. In DNA, the CDR3 is TGTGCCACCAGCTCCCCCGGGACAGGTTCCCAGCCCCAGCATTTT. Its protein product is CATSSPGTGSQPQHF.

The gene calls are TRBV29-1 and TRBJ2-3; TRBD1 is a possible D gene (6 bases). This CDR3 is built from 16 residues. Deletions cut 7 bases from V and 0 bases from J, with 20 bases between. CDR1 SQVTM and CDR2 ANQGSEA come from the germline V gene. In DNA form, the CDR3 reads TGCAGCGCGAGAAGCACAGGGACGTCTAGCACAGATACGCAGTATTTT. It codes for CSARSTGTSSTDTQYF.

This chain uses TRBV19 with TRBJ2-7; D is ambiguous. Germline V gene lookup returns CDR1 LNHDA and CDR2 SQIVND (reference sequence). V lost 5 bases, J lost 3 bases, and 14 bases lay in between. The CDR3 is 14 amino acids. CDR3 amino acids: CASSPSYADYEQYF. The CDR3 DNA is TGTGCCAGTAGTCCGTCCTACGCCGACTACGAGCAGTACTTC. Complete variable domain (other parts from reference TRBV19 and TRBJ2-7): DGGITQSPKYLFRKEGQNVTLSCEQNLNHDAMYWYRQDPGQGLRLIYYSQIVNDFQKGDIAEGYSVSREKKESFPLTVTSAQKNPTAFYLCASSPSYADYEQYFGPGTRLTVT.

The V call is TRBV5-1, the J call TRBJ2-3; TRBD2 matches at 15 bases. V lost 4 bases and J lost 6; bases outside the gene matches: 9. The CDR3 has 17 residues. CDR1 and CDR2 (germline): SGHRS, YFSETQ. The CDR3 spells CASSLGLAGGLRDTQYF. The CDR3 DNA follows: TGCGCCAGCAGCCTGGGACTAGCGGGAGGCCTACGGGATACGCAGTATTTT.

The chain uses TRBV15 and TRBJ1-2; 7 bases line up with TRBD1. The CDR3 is 16 amino acids. From germline, CDR1 is LNHNV and CDR2 YYDKDF (reference sequence). After removal of 0 bases from V and 2 bases from J, the junction contained 6 bases not matched to a gene. In nucleotides, the CDR3 is TGTGCCACCAGCAGAGATTGGCAGGGGGTGAACTATGGCTACACCTTC. Protein: CATSRDWQGVNYGYTF.

This rearrangement joins TRBV7-8 to TRBJ2-3, with 9 bases identical to TRBD1. Trimming cost V 4 bases and J 2 bases; bases outside gene matches: 7. This CDR3 has 16 residues. Per germline, CDR1 SGHVS and CDR2 FQNEAQ. CDR3 in DNA: TGTGCCAGCAGCTCGGACAGGGGTTCATACACAGATACGCAGTATTTT. It specifies CASSSDRGSYTDTQYF.

The rearrangement uses TRBV4-1 and TRBJ2-1, with 9 nucleotides matching TRBD2. This CDR3 has 13 amino acids. Germline V gene data show CDR1 as MGHRA and CDR2 as YSYEKL. The V and J ends lost 4 bases and 6 bases, in that order; junction bases with no gene match: 1. For the CDR3, the DNA is TGCGCCAGCAGCCTAGCGGGAGCCAATGAGCAGTTCTTC. Translated, it gives CASSLAGANEQFF.

The V call is TRBV7-9, the J call TRBJ2-2; D gene ambiguous. The CDR3 has 13 residues. Trimming took off 5 bases at V and 2 bases at J, with 6 bases between the two ends. Germline CDR1 SEHNR, CDR2 FQNEAQ (reference sequence). The DNA for the CDR3 is TGTGCCAGCAGCCCCTCTAACACCGGGGAGCTGTTTTTT. Its translation: CASSPSNTGELFF.

The chain links TRBV7-9 to TRBJ2-5, with TRBD2 matching 10 bases. V lost 4 bases, J lost 1 base, and 6 bases stayed unmatched. CDR3 size: 16 residues. Germline values: CDR1 SEHNR, CDR2 FQNEAQ (reference sequence). In DNA form, the CDR3 reads TGTGCCAGCAGCTCGTCTAGCGGGGGTTCCCAAGAGACCCAGTACTTC. It specifies CASSSSSGGSQETQYF.

The genes are TRBV9 and TRBJ1-2; D is unclear. Germline loops: CDR1 SGDLS, CDR2 YYNGEE. The V end lost 4 bases, the J end lost 8 bases, and 12 bases lay between the germline ends. The CDR3 extends over 12 amino acids. The chain's CDR3 is CASSRTSGGYTF. Written as DNA, the CDR3 is TGTGCCAGCAGCCGGACCAGCGGAGGCTACACCTTC.

The gene calls are TRBV6-6 and TRBJ2-5; the D gene is possibly TRBD1 (6 bases). The germline V gene has CDR1 MNHNY and CDR2 SVGAGI (reference sequence). The V and J ends lost 3 bases and 6 bases respectively, with 20 bases between them. This CDR3 is built from 16 residues. The CDR3 DNA follows: TGTGCCAGCAGTTATTACCAGGGGCCGGGACAACAGACCCAGTACTTC. It yields the protein CASSYYQGPGQQTQYF.

In its sample, this clone was seen a few times. The chain links TRBV6-1 to TRBJ1-2; TRBD1 is a possible D gene (6 bases). The V gene's germline CDR1 is MNHNS and CDR2 SASEGT. The V end was cut by 1 base, the J end by 6 bases, with 6 bases between. This CDR3 spans 12 amino acids. The CDR3 bases are TGTGCCAGCAGTGAAGGGGGGCATGGCTACACCTTC. Translating it yields CASSEGGHGYTF.